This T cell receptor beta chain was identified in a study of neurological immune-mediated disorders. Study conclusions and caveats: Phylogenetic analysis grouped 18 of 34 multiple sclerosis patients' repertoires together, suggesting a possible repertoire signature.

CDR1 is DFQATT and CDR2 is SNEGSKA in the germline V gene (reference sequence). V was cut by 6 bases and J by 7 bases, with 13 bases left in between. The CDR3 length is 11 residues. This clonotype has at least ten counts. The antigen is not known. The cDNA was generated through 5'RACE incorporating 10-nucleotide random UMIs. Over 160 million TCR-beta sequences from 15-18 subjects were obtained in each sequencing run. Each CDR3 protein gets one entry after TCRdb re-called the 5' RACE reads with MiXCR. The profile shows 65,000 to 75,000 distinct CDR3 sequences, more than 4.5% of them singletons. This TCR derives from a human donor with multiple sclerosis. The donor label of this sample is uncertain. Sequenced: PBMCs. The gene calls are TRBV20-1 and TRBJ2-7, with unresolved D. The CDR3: CSADDNQEQYF. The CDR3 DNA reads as TGCAGTGCCGACGACAATCAGGAGCAGTACTTC.